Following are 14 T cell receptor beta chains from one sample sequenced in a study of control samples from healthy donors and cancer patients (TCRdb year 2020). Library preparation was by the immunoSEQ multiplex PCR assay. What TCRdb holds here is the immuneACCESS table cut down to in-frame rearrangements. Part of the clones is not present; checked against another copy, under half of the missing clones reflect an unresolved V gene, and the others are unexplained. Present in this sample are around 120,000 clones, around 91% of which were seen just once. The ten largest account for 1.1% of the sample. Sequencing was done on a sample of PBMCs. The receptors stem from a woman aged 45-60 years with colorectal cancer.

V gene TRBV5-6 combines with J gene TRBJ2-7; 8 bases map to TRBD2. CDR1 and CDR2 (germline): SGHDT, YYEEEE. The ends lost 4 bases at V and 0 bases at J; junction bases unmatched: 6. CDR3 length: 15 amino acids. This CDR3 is CASSRGGTTSYEQYF. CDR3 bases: TGTGCCAGCAGCCGGGGGGGCACAACCTCCTACGAGCAGTACTTC.

CDR3: CASSLLSLLAGYQETQYF. Written as DNA, the CDR3 is TGTGCCAGCAGCTTGTTGTCCCTCCTAGCGGGTTATCAAGAGACCCAGTACTTC. The chain has TRBV5-6 and TRBJ2-5; TRBD2 aligns across 8 bases. V was clipped by 1 base and J by 2 bases; unmatched bases: 13. CDR1 and CDR2 from the germline V gene are SGHDT and YYEEEE. This CDR3 is built from 18 residues. The full variable domain, completed using reference TRBV5-6 and TRBJ2-5, is DAGVTQSPTHLIKTRGQQVTLRCSPKSGHDTVSWYQQALGQGPQFIFQYYEEEERQRGNFPDRFSGHQFPNYSSELNVNALLLGDSALYLCASSLLSLLAGYQETQYFGPGTRLLVL.

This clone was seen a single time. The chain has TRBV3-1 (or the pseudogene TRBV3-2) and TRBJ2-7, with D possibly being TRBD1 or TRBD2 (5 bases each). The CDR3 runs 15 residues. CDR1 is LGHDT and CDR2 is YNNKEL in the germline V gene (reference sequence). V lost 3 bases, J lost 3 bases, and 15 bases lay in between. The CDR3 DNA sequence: TGTGCCAGCAGCCACCGGGACCCAAGCCACTACGAGCAGTACTTC. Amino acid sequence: CASSHRDPSHYEQYF.

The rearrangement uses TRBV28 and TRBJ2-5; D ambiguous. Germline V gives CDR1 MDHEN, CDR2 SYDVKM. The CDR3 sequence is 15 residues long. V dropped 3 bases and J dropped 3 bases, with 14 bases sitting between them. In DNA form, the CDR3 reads TGTGCCAGCAGTTTTATGGGTCGGATTGAAGAGACCCAGTACTTC. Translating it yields CASSFMGRIEETQYF.

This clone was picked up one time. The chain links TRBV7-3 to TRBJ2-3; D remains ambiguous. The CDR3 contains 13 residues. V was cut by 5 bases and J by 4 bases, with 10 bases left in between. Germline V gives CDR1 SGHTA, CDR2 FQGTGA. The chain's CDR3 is CASSAYSPDTQYF. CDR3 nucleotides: TGTGCCAGCAGCGCATATAGCCCAGATACGCAGTATTTT. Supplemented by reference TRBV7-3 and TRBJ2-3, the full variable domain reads GAGVSQTPSNKVTEKGKYVELRCDPISGHTALYWYRQSLGQGPEFLIYFQGTGAADDSGLPNDRFFAVRPEGSVSTLKIQRTERGDSAVYLCASSAYSPDTQYFGPGTRLTVL.

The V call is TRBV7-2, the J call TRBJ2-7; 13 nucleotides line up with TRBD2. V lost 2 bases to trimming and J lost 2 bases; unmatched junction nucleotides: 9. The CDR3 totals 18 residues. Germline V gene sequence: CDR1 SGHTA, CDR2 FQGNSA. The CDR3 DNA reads TGTGCCAGCAGCTTATCGACTAGCGGGAGGACCGTTGCCTACGAGCAGTACTTC. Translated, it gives CASSLSTSGRTVAYEQYF.

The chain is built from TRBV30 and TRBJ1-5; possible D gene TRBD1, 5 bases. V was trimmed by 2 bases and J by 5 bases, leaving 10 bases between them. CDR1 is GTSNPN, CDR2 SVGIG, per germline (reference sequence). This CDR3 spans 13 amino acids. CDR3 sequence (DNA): TGTGCCTGGAGTCCAGGGAGCGATCAGCCCCAGCATTTT. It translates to CAWSPGSDQPQHF.

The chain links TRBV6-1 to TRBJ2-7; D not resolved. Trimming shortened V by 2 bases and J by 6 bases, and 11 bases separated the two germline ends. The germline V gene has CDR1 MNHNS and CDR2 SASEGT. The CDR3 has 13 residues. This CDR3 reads CASSELVGSEQYF. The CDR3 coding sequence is TGTGCCAGCAGTGAACTGGTAGGGTCCGAGCAGTACTTC.

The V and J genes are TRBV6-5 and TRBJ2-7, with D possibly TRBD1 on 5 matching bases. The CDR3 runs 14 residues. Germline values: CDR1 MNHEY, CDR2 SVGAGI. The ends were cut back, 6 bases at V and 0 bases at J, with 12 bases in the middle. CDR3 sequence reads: CASRVQGNSYEQYF. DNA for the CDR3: TGTGCCAGCAGGGTCCAGGGAAACTCCTACGAGCAGTACTTC.

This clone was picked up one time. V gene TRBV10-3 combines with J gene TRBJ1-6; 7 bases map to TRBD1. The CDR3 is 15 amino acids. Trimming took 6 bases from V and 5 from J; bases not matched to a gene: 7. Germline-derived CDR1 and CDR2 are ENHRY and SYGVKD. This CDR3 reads CAIRRTGDNNSPLHF. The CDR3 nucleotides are TGTGCCATCAGGCGAACAGGGGACAATAATTCACCCCTCCACTTT.

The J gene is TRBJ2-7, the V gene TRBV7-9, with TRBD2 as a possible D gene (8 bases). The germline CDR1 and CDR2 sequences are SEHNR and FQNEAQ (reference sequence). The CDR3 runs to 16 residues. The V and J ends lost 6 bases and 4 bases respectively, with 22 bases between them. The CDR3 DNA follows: TGTGCCAGCAGTCCTCCCTCGACAGGGACTAGATACGAGCAGTACTTC. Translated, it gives CASSPPSTGTRYEQYF.

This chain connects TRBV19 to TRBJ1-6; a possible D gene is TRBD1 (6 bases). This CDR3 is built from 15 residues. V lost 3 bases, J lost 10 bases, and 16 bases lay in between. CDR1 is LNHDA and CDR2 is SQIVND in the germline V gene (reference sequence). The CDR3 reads CASSMGSGAGSPLHF. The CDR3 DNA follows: TGTGCCAGTAGTATGGGGTCAGGGGCAGGATCACCCCTCCACTTT.

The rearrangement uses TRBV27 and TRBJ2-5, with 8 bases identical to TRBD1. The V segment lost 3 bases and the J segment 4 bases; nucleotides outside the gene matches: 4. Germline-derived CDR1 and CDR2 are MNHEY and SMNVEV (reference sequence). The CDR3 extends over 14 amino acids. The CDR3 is CASSFGRGRETQYF. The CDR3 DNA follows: TGTGCCAGCAGTTTCGGCAGGGGGCGAGAGACCCAGTACTTC.

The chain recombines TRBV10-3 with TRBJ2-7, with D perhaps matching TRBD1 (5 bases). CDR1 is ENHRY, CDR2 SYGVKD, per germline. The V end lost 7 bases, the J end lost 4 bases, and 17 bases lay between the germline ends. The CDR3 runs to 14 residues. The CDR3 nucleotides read TGTGCCATCAAGGGCAGTAGGGGTGCGTACGAGCAGTACTTC. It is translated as CAIKGSRGAYEQYF.